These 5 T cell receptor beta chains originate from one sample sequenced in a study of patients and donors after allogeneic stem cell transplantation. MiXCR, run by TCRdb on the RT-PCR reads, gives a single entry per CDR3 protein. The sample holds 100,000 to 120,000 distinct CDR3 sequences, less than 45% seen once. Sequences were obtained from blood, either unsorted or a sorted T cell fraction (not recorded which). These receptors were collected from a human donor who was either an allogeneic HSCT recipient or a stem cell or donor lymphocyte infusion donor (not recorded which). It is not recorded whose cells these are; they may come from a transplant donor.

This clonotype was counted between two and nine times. CDR3: CASSLPATTDTDTQYF. The DNA for the CDR3 is TGCGCCAGCAGCTTACCCGCCACTACGGACACAGATACGCAGTATTTT. The chain has TRBV5-1 and TRBJ2-3; D is unclear. The germline V gene has CDR1 SGHRS and CDR2 YFSETQ. The V end lost 2 bases, the J end lost 2 bases, and 15 bases lay between the germline ends. The CDR3 spans 16 residues.

The CDR3 DNA follows: TGTGCCAGCAGCCTACGGCTAGCGGGAGCTGAGCAGTTCTTC. Encoded protein: CASSLRLAGAEQFF. The chain is built from TRBV11-2 and TRBJ2-1; 10 nucleotides align to TRBD2. V was clipped by 5 bases and J by 9 bases; unmatched bases: 7. Germline V lookup: CDR1 SGHAT, CDR2 FQNNGV. The CDR3 length is 14 residues.

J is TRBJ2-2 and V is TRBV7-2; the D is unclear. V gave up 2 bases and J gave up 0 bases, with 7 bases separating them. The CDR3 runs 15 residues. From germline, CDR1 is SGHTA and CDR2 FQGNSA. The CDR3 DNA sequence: TGTGCCAGCAGCTTACGGCACTCGAACACCGGGGAGCTGTTTTTT. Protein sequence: CASSLRHSNTGELFF.

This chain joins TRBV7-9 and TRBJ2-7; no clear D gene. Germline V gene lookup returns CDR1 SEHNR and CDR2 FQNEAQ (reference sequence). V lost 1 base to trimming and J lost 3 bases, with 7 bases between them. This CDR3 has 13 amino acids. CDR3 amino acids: CASSLESSYEQYF. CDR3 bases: TGTGCCAGCAGCTTAGAAAGCAGCTACGAGCAGTACTTC.

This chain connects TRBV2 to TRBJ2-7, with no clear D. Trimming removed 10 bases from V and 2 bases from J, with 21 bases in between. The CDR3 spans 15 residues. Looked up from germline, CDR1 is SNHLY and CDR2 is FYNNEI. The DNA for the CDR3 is TGTGCCACCAAACCTAGTGTCTATTGGGCCTACGAGCAGTACTTC. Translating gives CATKPSVYWAYEQYF.